This T cell receptor beta chain comes out of a study of blood T cell repertoires in COVID-19. The repertoire was sequenced with immunoSEQ multiplex PCR; TCRdb's copy has only in-frame clones and lacks some. The sample lists around 70,000 clones, about 89% occurring once. The CDR3 is 13 residues long. Trimming took off 6 bases at V and 6 bases at J, with 11 bases between the two ends. Germline V gene sequence: CDR1 LNHDA, CDR2 SQIVND (reference sequence). This receptor was obtained from a man aged 55 to 70 with acute or convalescent COVID-19. This chain joins TRBV19 and TRBJ1-4, with a weak D call TRBD1 (5 bases). Sample: peripheral blood. This chain's CDR3 is CASSMGLYEKLFF. CDR3 DNA sequence: TGTGCCAGTAGCATGGGGCTGTATGAAAAACTGTTTTTT.